The source of this TCR beta chain is a study of blood T cell repertoires in COVID-19. Study summary: PBMCs, B-cell-depleted T cells, or T cells were the source of the cDNA or gDNA that made up the material.

V trimming: 4 bases; J trimming: 5 bases; junction bases outside the gene matches: 9. The V gene's germline CDR1 is LNHDA and CDR2 SQIVND (reference sequence). The CDR3 contains 15 residues. Profiling relied on immunoSEQ multiplex PCR, and the TCRdb table lists in-frame clones only, not all of them. The table shows fewer than 350,000 clones, with approximately 84% occurring only once. The sample comprised peripheral blood. This TCR was sampled from a woman under 40 who had recovered from COVID-19. The chain couples TRBV19 to TRBJ2-7, with 9 positions matching TRBD1. CDR3 DNA: TGTGCCAGTAGTAGACCGGGACAGGGTAGGAACGAGCAGTACTTC. Encoded protein: CASSRPGQGRNEQYF.